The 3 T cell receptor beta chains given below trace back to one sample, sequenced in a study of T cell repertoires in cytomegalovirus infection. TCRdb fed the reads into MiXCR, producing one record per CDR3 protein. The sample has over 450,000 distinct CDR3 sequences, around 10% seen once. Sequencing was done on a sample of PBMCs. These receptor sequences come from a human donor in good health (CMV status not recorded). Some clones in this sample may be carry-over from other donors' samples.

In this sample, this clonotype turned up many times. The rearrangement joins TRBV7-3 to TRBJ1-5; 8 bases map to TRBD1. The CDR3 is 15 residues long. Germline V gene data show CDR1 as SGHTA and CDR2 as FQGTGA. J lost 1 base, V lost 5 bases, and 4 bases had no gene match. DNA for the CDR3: TGTGCCAGCAGCCTACAGGGGGGAAGCAATCAGCCCCAGCATTTT. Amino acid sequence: CASSLQGGSNQPQHF.

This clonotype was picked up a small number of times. CDR3 in DNA: TGCAGTGCCCCTCCGGGGGGGGTAGGCAATGAGCAGTTCTTC. Translating it yields CSAPPGGVGNEQFF. This chain links TRBV20-1 with TRBJ2-1; TRBD2 aligns across 8 bases. V was clipped by 6 bases and J by 6 bases; unmatched bases: 10. The CDR3 is 14 residues long. Germline CDR1 is DFQATT and CDR2 is SNEGSKA (reference sequence).

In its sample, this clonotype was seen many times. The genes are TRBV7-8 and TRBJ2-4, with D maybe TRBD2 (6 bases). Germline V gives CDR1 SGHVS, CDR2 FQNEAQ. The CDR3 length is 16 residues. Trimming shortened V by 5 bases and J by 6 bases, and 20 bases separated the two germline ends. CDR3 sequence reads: CASSPRGGIFRNIQYF. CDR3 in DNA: TGTGCCAGCAGCCCCCGAGGAGGGATTTTTCGAAACATTCAGTACTTC.